This T cell receptor (beta chain) originates from a study of radiotherapy plus CTLA-4 blockade in lung cancer. Regarding this clone: Antigen: not known.

Clones were sequenced by immunoSEQ multiplex PCR, and TCRdb holds only the in-frame ones, with some missing. In the table there are tens of thousands of clones, roughly 60% of which are singletons. Alongside CTLA-4 blockade with ipilimumab, patients with chemo-refractory metastatic non-small-cell lung cancer received focal radiation. The length of the CDR3 is 15 residues. With V trimmed by 2 bases and J by 8 bases, 3 bases remained unmatched. The germline CDR1 and CDR2 sequences are KGHSH and LQKENI. Study-wide findings and caveats: Strongest reported response predictors: early blood clone changes and post-radiation interferon-beta.

This clonotype originated in a human donor with non-small cell lung cancer who had a partial response to radiotherapy plus ipilimumab. The V and J genes are TRBV18 and TRBJ1-6; 10 positions match TRBD1. The input for sequencing was peripheral blood, taken from a patient treated with radiotherapy plus ipilimumab. DNA for the CDR3: TGTGCCAGCTCACCAGGGACAGGGGAGGATTCACCCCTCCACTTT. Translating gives CASSPGTGEDSPLHF.